The clone carrying this TCR beta chain was found a few times. Its specificity is not known. Of the isolated RNA, all was reverse transcribed, and so the sequenced material was expressed TCRB transcripts. Only in-frame clones appear in the TCRdb table, and some are missing; sequencing was by immunoSEQ multiplex PCR. The profile shows hundreds of thousands of clones, about 11% of them singletons. Donors underwent one heparinised blood draw, around 100 mL on average. These data originate in a study of beta chain features in type 1 diabetes. Study-level points and caveats: Significant though moderate, a shortening of TCRB CDR3s appeared in all four CD4+ subsets of Type 1 diabetes patients.

Germline-derived CDR1 and CDR2 are LGHNT and FRNRAP. CDR3 length equals 13 residues. V was clipped by 5 bases and J by 6 bases, with 10 bases between them. The sequence derives from a young man with type 1 diabetes. Sequencing input: naive CD4+ T cells from blood. The chain has TRBV12-5 and TRBJ2-2, with D unresolved. The CDR3 region is CASGTPPAGELFF. The CDR3 coding sequence is TGTGCTAGTGGTACTCCCCCCGCCGGGGAGCTGTTTTTT.